The T cell receptor beta chain described here comes from a study of cytomegalovirus exposure and HLA in healthy donors. Broader study findings: In a later analysis, compared with equally common non-associated chains, HLA-associated beta chains were more expanded. Earlier findings revealed that most TCR beta V segments proved productive either about 87% or about 30% of the time. As a later analysis showed, several of the most significant clusters appeared to be linked to common viral pathogens.

This clone was recorded only once. Its target is not known. V trimming: 7 bases; J trimming: 4 bases; junction bases outside the gene matches: 3. The germline V gene encodes CDR1 MRHNA and CDR2 SNTAGT. This CDR3 spans 12 amino acids. The study ran its PCR with 60 Vbeta and 13 Jbeta primers. Profiling relied on immunoSEQ multiplex PCR, and the TCRdb table lists in-frame clones only, not all of them. This table has around 90,000 clones, about 80% appearing once. Sequencing used PBMCs. The rearrangement joins TRBV6-4 to TRBJ1-2, with 7 bases fitting TRBD1. The TCR was taken from a man aged 30 to 45 in good health and CMV-seronegative. This CDR3 is CASKGGGYGYTF. The CDR3 coding sequence is TGTGCCAGCAAAGGGGGCGGCTATGGCTACACCTTC.